This T cell receptor (beta chain) is from a study of cytomegalovirus exposure and HLA in healthy donors. Germline V gene data show CDR1 as MGHRA and CDR2 as YSYEKL. The CDR3 spans 13 residues. V lost 5 bases and J 5 bases, leaving 12 bases between the germline ends. PCR primers comprised 60 Vbeta and 13 Jbeta primers. TCRdb keeps only in-frame clones here, not all; method: immunoSEQ multiplex PCR. The sample comprises 90,000 to 120,000 clones, approximately 73% of which are singletons, and just under 4% rests with the top ten. The chain links TRBV4-1 to TRBJ2-5; possibly TRBD1 for D (6 bases). The sequencing sample was made of PBMCs. The TCR was taken from a woman between 45 and 65 years old in good health and CMV-seropositive. For the CDR3, the DNA is TGCGCCAGCAGCTTTACAGGGATGGAGACCCAGTACTTC. Protein product: CASSFTGMETQYF.